This TCR beta chain came from a study of cytomegalovirus exposure and HLA in healthy donors (dated by TCRdb to about 2017). Background for the entire study: According to a later analysis, one platform produced both the 110 or so validation repertoires and the 720 or so repertoires of the first cohort. The aim of the study was to test whether cataloging public T cell receptors could identify signatures of past pathogen exposure. Along with the roughly 670-subject first cohort, a separate validation cohort of over 90 different subjects was used. High-throughput TCR immunosequencing, statistical association of individual TCRs with disease status, and machine learning were combined to predict cytomegalovirus infection status. General conclusions and limits of the study: The validation cohort had no HLA typing available for a later analysis, so co-occurrence within that cohort was assessed over all 130 or so repertoires. Subsequent analysis determined that TCRs grouped into clusters in the first cohort also showed a tendency toward co-occurrence across the 120 validation repertoires, and approximately 94% of cluster scores exceeded 0. The authors suggested that the approach could potentially be generalized to other disease states and immunological phenotypes. In both the original and validation cohorts, the classifier was reported to diagnose cytomegalovirus status with high specificity and sensitivity. Three of the identified cytomegalovirus-associated TCR beta chains were confirmed in vitro to be specific for cytomegalovirus antigens. Most TCR sequences were observed very rarely across donors, whereas some public TCRs were present in many individuals. The study gave a list of some 150 TCR beta chains associated with cytomegalovirus.

CDR1 is given as MNHNS and CDR2 as SASEGT, both from the germline V gene. Counted from cysteine to phenylalanine, this CDR3 has 16 amino acids. The only DNA kept is the CDR3, 48 bases in frame from the first base. V gives up 1 base and J gives up 4 bases, and the segment between their germline ends measures 16 bases. Separate from the approximately 700-subject first cohort, the validation cohort of more than 90 subjects was the group to which the donors belonged. Library preparation used the immunoSEQ multiplex PCR assay. Regarding the original processing steps: A statistical classification framework was built to diagnose cytomegalovirus status from the catalog of TCR beta chain sequences. Entries here come from immuneACCESS through TCRdb and include only in-frame sequences with V and J called. Some clones fail to appear in such tables; in the studies checked, an unresolved V gene covers under half of the shortfall, and the cause of the remainder is unknown. V, J and clone size are taken as reported in that table, and D and trimming were inferred from the DNA itself. The sample includes about 360,000 clones, with roughly 85% observed a single time. Together, the top ten hold 0.8% to 0.85% of the sample.

Comment on this clone: No antigen is known for it. Base qualities are missing; no much larger clone stands one base away.

This receptor chain uses TRBV6-1 and TRBJ1-2; TRBD1 is possibly the D segment (6 matching bases). Sequenced material: PBMCs. The sequence was obtained from a woman aged 18-29 years in good health and CMV-seronegative. The sequenced DNA is TGTGCCAGCAGTGAAGTAGGGGGAGTCCTTTTCTATGGCTACACCTTC. Its product reads: CASSEVGGVLFYGYTF.